This T cell receptor (beta chain) was recovered during a study of shared clonotypes between healthy human individuals. Looking at the study overall: Those who served as donors were two women and three men between the ages of 18 and 49.

CDR1 MNHEY and CDR2 SVGAGI come from the germline V gene. This CDR3 region has 14 residues. Trimming cost V 5 bases and J 6 bases; bases outside gene matches: 7. Using immunoSEQ multiplex PCR, the repertoire was profiled, and TCRdb retains in-frame clones only, with some absent. Of about 1 million clones listed, around 76% are singletons. The source is a man younger than 35 in good health. V and J are TRBV6-5 and TRBJ2-3, with 8 bases lining up with TRBD1. Sequenced material: memory CD4+ T cells sorted from blood. The subset was: CD45RA-negative fraction. CDR3 residues: CASSRRTGTDTQYF. In DNA, the CDR3 is TGTGCCAGCAGTCGACGGACAGGGACCGATACGCAGTATTTT.